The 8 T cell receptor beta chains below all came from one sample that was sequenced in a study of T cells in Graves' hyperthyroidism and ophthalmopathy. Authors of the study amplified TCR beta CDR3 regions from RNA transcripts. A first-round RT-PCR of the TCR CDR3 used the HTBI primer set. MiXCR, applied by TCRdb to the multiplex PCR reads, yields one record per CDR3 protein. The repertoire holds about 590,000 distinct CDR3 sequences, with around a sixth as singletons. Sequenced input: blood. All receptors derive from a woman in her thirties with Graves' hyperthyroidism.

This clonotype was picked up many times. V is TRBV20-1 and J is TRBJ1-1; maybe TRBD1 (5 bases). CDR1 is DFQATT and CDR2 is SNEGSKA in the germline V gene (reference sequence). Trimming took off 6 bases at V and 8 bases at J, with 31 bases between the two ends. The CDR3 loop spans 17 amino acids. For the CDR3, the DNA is TGCAGTGCCCTTGGGCCGGGGGAGGGAGGGGTTCGGGCCGAAGCTTTCTTT. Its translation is CSALGPGEGGVRAEAFF.

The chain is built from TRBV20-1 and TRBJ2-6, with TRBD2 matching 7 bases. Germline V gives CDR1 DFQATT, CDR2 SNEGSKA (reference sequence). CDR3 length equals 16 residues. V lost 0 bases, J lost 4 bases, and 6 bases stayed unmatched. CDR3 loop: CSARDQGGSGANVLTF. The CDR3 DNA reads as TGCAGTGCTAGAGATCAGGGAGGGTCGGGGGCCAACGTCCTGACTTTC.

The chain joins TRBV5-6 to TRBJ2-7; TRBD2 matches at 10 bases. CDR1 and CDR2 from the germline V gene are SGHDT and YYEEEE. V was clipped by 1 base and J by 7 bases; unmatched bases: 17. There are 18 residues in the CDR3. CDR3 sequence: CASSLPGQLAGLMWEQYF. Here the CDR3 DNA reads TGTGCCAGCAGCTTGCCGGGCCAACTAGCGGGATTGATGTGGGAGCAGTACTTC.

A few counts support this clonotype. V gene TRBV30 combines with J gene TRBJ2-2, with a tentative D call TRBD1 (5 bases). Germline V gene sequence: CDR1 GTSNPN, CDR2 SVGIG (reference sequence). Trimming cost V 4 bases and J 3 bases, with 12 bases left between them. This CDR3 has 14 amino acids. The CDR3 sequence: CAWNRDSDTGELFF. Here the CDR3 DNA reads TGTGCCTGGAACCGAGACAGCGACACCGGGGAGCTGTTTTTT. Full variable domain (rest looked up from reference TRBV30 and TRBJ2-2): SQTIHQWPATLVQPVGSPLSLECTVEGTSNPNLYWYRQAAGRGLQLLFYSVGIGQISSEVPQNLSASRPQDRQFILSSKKLLLSDSGFYLCAWNRDSDTGELFFGEGSRLTVL.

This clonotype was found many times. The CDR3 bases are TGTGCTAGTGCCGGGGGCATCCCTGAAGCTTTCTTT. It translates to CASAGGIPEAFF. The rearrangement uses TRBV12-5 and TRBJ1-1, with D possibly being TRBD1 (6 bases). Germline lookup yields CDR1 LGHNT and CDR2 FRNRAP. This CDR3 comprises 12 residues. V was shortened by 7 bases and J by 6 bases, with 12 bases between the two germline ends.

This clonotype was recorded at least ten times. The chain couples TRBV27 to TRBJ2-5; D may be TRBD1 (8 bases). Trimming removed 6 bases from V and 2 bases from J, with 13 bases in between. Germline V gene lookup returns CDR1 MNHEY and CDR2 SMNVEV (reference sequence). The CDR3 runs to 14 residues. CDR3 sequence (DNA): TGTGCCAGCAGGGGGGGGACAGGTCAAGAGACCCAGTACTTC. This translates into CASRGGTGQETQYF.

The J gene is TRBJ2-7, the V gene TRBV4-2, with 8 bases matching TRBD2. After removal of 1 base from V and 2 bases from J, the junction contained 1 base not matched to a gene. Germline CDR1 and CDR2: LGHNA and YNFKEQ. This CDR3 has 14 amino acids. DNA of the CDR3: TGTGCCAGCAGCCAAGCGGGACTAGCCTACGAGCAGTACTTC. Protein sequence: CASSQAGLAYEQYF.

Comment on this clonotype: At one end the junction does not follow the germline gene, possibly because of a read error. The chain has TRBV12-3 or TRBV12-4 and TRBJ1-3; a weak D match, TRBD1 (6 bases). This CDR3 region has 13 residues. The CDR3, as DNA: TGTGCCAGCAGTCTCTTACAGGGAAACACCACATATTTT. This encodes CASSLLQGNTTYF.